This T cell receptor beta chain emerged from a study of blood T cells in healthy people across ages (dated by TCRdb to between 2014 and 2017). Broadly, across the study: In model experiments, template switching captured roughly one uniquely barcoded TCR beta cDNA molecule for every two T cells. The study measured age-related changes in TCR beta repertoire diversity using deep sequencing normalized with unique cDNA molecular identifiers. Four age groups were formed from the donors: young (average about 15 years), middle-aged (approximately 39), aged (roughly 56) and long-lived (about 80). To avoid experimental bias, donors of different ages were randomly spread across the sequencing lanes. Two additional independent replicas of 1 million unique cDNA reads from the same blood draw were analyzed for two donors (one aged 18 to 29 and one aged 80 or older).

The sample holds many counts of this clonotype. Its antigen is not yet known. No clone much larger than this one lies a single base away; base qualities are absent. CDR1 and CDR2, per the germline V gene, are SQVTM and ANQGSEA. The CDR3 spans 13 residues, from the cysteine through the phenylalanine. The read is trimmed to its CDR3 DNA, 39 bases read in frame from base 1. V is shortened by 3 bases, J by 10 bases, and the region joining them spans 16 bases. The approximately 39 donors, aged about 6 to 95 years, were systemically healthy Caucasian individuals from Russia. Ten milliliters of peripheral blood were drawn from each donor into EDTA-treated Vacutainer tubes. Ficoll-Paque density-gradient centrifugation was used to isolate PBMCs, with at least 6.5 million per sample. Total RNA was extracted from PBMCs with Trizol reagent, with at least 6 micrograms obtained per sample. For every donor, an aliquot of PBMCs went through flow cytometry to measure the percentages of naive CD45RAhigh/CD27high T cells.

Library preparation used 5' RACE. The listed sequencing device is Illumina HiSeq 2500. A second PCR of about 7 to 12 cycles was run with a J-beta primer mix and a sample-barcoded 5' primer. Each TCR beta cDNA molecule received a unique molecular identifier from a template-switch 5' adaptor carrying 12 random nucleotides. Each sample yielded at least 3 million CDR3-containing paired-end reads. All of the RNA was converted into first-strand cDNA using the Mint cDNA synthesis kit, with a TRBC-specific oligonucleotide serving as the primer. Following uracil-DNA glycosylase treatment, all cDNA underwent a first 18-cycle PCR with the universal primers M1SS and BC2_uni_R. Per the authors' processing: Each sample was normalized by randomly selecting 1 million high-quality reads, each carrying a distinct molecular identifier. Reads with shared molecular identifiers were discarded instead of being binned into consensus sequences. MiTCR, run with a Q25 quality threshold and the strictest error-elimination algorithm, handled CDR3 identification, clonotype clustering and error correction. A nonparametric unseen species model with Euler transformation was used to estimate lower-bound total TCR beta diversity. Starting from the raw public reads, TCRdb applied fastp trimming at Q25, assembled clones with MiXCR and retained in-frame beta chains. Rows are combined by CDR3 protein, so each entry shows the most common genes and DNA. The V and J calls shown here were made by TCRdb, not taken from the authors' results. Within this sample are some 1,500,000 distinct CDR3 sequences, with around 40% of them counted one time only. The ten largest clones capture about 4.1% of the sample.

Paper-wide results and their limitations: Because donor CMV infection status was unknown, age-related changes in expanded clonotypes were potentially confounded. The long-lived group showed more naive CD4+ T cells, fewer expanded clones and increased TCR diversity than the aged group, suggesting age selection. Because profiling used bulk unsorted PBMCs, naive and antigen-experienced compartments could not be compared conclusively. Observed TCR beta diversity per million T cells fell roughly linearly with age, and a significant reduction was already apparent by age around 36. Observed TCR beta diversity correlated strongly with the percentage of naive T cells measured by flow cytometry. Estimates of total diversity based on one million sequenced T cells were considered lower bounds and underestimates.

The sequence was collected from a woman in her late teens or twenties in good health. Sequencing was done on a sample of blood. The chain is made from TRBV29-1 and TRBJ2-1; D gene: possibly TRBD2, on 6 matching bases. CDR3 reads: CSVDPLTRGEQFF. The DNA sequence is given as TGCAGCGTTGACCCCCTGACTAGAGGCGAGCAGTTCTTC.